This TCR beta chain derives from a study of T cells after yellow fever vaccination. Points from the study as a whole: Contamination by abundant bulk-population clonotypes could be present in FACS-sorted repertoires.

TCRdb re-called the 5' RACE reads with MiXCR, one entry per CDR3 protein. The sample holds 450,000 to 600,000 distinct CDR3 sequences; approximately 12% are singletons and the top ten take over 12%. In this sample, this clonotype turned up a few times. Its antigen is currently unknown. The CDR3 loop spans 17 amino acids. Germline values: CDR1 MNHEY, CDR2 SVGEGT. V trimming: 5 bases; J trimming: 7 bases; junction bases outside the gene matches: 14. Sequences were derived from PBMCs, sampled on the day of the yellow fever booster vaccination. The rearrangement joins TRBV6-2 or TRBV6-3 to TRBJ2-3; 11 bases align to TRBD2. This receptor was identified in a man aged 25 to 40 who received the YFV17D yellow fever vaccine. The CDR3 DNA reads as TGTGCCAGCAGTCCCCAGGGGGCTAGCGGGAGGAGGAATACGCAGTATTTT. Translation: CASSPQGASGRRNTQYF.